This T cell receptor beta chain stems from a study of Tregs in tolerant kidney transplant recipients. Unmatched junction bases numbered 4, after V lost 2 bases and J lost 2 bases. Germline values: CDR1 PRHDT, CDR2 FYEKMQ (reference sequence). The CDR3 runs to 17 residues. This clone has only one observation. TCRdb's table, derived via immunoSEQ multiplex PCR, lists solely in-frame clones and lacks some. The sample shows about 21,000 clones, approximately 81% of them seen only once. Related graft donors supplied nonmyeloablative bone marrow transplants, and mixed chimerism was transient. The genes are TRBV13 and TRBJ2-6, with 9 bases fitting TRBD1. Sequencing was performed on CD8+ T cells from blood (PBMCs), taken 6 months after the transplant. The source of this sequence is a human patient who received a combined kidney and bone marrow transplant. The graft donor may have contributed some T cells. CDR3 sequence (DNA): TGTGCCAGCAGCTTACGGGACAGGGTGGCTGGGGCCAACGTCCTGACTTTC. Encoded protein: CASSLRDRVAGANVLTF.